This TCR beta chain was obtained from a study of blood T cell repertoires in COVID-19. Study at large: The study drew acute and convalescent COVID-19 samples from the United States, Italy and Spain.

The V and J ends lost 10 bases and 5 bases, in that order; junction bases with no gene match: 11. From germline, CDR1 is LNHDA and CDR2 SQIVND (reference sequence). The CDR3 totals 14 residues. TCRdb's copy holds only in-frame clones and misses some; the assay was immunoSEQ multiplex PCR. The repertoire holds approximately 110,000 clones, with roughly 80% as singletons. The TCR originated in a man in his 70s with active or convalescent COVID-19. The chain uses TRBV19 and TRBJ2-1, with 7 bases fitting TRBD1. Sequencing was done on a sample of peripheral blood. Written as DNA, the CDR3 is TGTGCCACCCAAATCAGGGGGATAAACAATGAGCAGTTCTTC. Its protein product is CATQIRGINNEQFF.